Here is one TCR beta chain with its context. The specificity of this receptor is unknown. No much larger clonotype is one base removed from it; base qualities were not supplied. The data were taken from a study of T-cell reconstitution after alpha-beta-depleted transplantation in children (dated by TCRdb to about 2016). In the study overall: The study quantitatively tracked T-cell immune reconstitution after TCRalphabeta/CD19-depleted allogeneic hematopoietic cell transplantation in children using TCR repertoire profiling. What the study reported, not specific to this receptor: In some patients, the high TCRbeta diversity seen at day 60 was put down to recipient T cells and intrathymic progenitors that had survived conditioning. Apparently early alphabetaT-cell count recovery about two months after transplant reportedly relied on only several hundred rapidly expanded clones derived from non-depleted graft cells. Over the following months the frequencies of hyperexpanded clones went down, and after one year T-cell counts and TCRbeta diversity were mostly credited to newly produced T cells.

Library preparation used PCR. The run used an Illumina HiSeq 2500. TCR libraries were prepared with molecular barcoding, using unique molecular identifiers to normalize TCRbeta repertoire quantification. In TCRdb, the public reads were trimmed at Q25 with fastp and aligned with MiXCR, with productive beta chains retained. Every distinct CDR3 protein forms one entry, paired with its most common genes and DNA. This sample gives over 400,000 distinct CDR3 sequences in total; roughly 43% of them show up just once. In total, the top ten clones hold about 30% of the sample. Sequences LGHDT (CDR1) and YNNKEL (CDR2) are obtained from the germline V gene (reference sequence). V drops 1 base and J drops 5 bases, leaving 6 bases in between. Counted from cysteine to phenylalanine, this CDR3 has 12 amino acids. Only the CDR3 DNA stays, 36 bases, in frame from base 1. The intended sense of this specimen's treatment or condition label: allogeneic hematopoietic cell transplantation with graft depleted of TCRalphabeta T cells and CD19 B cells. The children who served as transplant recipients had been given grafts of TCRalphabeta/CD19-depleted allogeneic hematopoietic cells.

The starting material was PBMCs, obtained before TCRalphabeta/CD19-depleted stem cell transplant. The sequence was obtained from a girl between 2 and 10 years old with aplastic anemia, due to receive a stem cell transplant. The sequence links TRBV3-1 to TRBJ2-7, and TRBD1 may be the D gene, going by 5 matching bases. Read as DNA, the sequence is TGTGCCAGCAGCCAAGCAGGGCACGAGCAGTACTTC. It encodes CASSQAGHEQYF.